The 13 T cell receptor beta chains reported below all come from one sample, sequenced in a study of ipilimumab plus nivolumab after autologous stem cell transplantation. Assay: immunoSEQ multiplex PCR; the TCRdb copy retains only in-frame clones and omits some. The table includes fewer than 30,000 clones, around 83% detected once. The sequencing here drew on PBMCs, taken in a trial of ipilimumab plus nivolumab as post-transplant consolidation. These receptors all stem from a male donor with diffuse large B-cell lymphoma.

The rearrangement joins TRBV6-5 to TRBJ2-7; D might be TRBD1 (5 bases). The germline gives CDR1 MNHEY, CDR2 SVGAGI. This CDR3 region has 12 residues. V lost 2 bases and J lost 4, with 6 bases in between. The CDR3 sequence is CASSYQGYEQYF. The CDR3 coding sequence is TGTGCCAGCAGTTACCAGGGTTACGAGCAGTACTTC.

This chain links TRBV11-2 with TRBJ2-1; D is perhaps TRBD1 or TRBD2 (6 bases each). The V end lost 5 bases, the J end lost 8 bases, and 16 bases lay between the germline ends. This CDR3 contains 14 residues. The germline V gene has CDR1 SGHAT and CDR2 FQNNGV. In DNA form, the CDR3 reads TGTGCCAGCAGCCTGGGGGGCCCTACCGATGAGCAGTTCTTC. It translates to CASSLGGPTDEQFF.

This clone has only one observation. V gene TRBV30 combines with J gene TRBJ1-2; no definite D call. Germline-derived CDR1 and CDR2 are GTSNPN and SVGIG (reference sequence). Trimming cost V 3 bases and J 1 base, with 9 bases left between them. The CDR3 runs to 13 residues. CDR3 in amino acids: CAWSLGINYGYTF. The CDR3 nucleotides are TGTGCCTGGAGCTTAGGGATTAACTATGGCTACACCTTC.

The chain joins TRBV19 to TRBJ1-4, with D uncertain. The germline gives CDR1 LNHDA, CDR2 SQIVND (reference sequence). The CDR3 totals 14 residues. V was shortened by 1 base and J by 4 bases, with 7 bases between the two germline ends. The CDR3 coding sequence is TGTGCCAGTAGTATAGCCGGATTTAATGAAAAACTGTTTTTT. Translated: CASSIAGFNEKLFF.

The chain joins TRBV7-3 to TRBJ2-3; the match to TRBD2 covers 8 bases. Germline CDR1 reads SGHTA; CDR2 reads FQGTGA. The trim removed 5 bases at V and 6 bases at J, leaving 1 base unmatched. The CDR3 consists of 12 residues. The CDR3 loop reads CASSPGGDTQYF. The CDR3 DNA reads as TGTGCCAGCAGCCCGGGGGGGGATACGCAGTATTTT.

The table lists this clone with a count of one. The chain uses TRBV7-3 and TRBJ2-1; D not resolved. Trimming left V 0 bases short and J 0 bases short, with 9 bases between. Germline CDR1 and CDR2: SGHTA and FQGTGA. This CDR3 spans 16 amino acids. CDR3 region: CASSLTRLSSYNEQFF. The CDR3 bases are TGTGCCAGCAGCTTAACGAGACTTTCCTCCTACAATGAGCAGTTCTTC.

V and J are TRBV15 and TRBJ1-1, with D tentatively TRBD1 (6 bases). The ends were cut back, 4 bases at V and 1 base at J, with 10 bases in the middle. The germline gives CDR1 LNHNV, CDR2 YYDKDF (reference sequence). The CDR3 has 14 residues. The CDR3 nucleotides read TGTGCCACCAGCACCTTACAGGGGAACACTGAAGCTTTCTTT. It is translated as CATSTLQGNTEAFF.

This chain links TRBV28 with TRBJ1-5; 7 bases match TRBD1. In germline, CDR1 is MDHEN, CDR2 SYDVKM. Unmatched junction bases numbered 4, after V lost 5 bases and J lost 3 bases. The CDR3 is 14 amino acids. The CDR3 bases are TGTGCCAGCAGTCCAGGGGGGAACAATCAGCCCCAGCATTTT. It translates to CASSPGGNNQPQHF.

CDR3 nucleotides: TGTGCCAGCAGTGAGTACTATGGGGGAGGTACGCAGTATTTT. It encodes CASSEYYGGGTQYF. The chain recombines TRBV6-4 with TRBJ2-3; D is perhaps TRBD2 (6 bases). CDR3 length: 14 residues. Germline V CDR1 and CDR2: MRHNA, SNTAGT. V lost 3 bases to trimming and J lost 8 bases, with 15 bases between them.

This rearrangement joins TRBV2 to TRBJ2-2, with D possibly matching TRBD1 (6 bases). The CDR3 length is 14 residues. CDR1 and CDR2 from the germline V gene are SNHLY and FYNNEI. V lost 6 bases, J lost 6 bases, and 14 bases lay in between. CDR3 in DNA: TGTGCCAGCAGACAAACAGGGTCCCCCGGGGAGCTGTTTTTT. Its protein is CASRQTGSPGELFF.

The chain uses TRBV7-2 and TRBJ1-6; D is unclear. In germline, CDR1 is SGHTA, CDR2 FQGNSA. Trimming took 2 bases from V and 9 from J, leaving 11 bases between them. CDR3 size: 14 residues. CDR3 amino acids: CASSLSGWGSPLHF. In DNA, the CDR3 is TGTGCCAGCAGCTTAAGTGGTTGGGGTTCACCCCTCCACTTT. The variable domain in full, completed from reference TRBV7-2 and TRBJ1-6, reads GAGVSQSPSNKVTEKGKDVELRCDPISGHTALYWYRQSLGQGLEFLIYFQGNSAPDKSGLPSDRFSAERTGGSVSTLTIQRTQQEDSAVYLCASSLSGWGSPLHFGNGTRLTVT.

This clone was counted between two and nine times. The genes are TRBV5-1 and TRBJ2-7, with D maybe TRBD2 (5 bases). V was clipped by 0 bases and J by 6 bases, with 13 bases between them. The CDR3 is 14 residues long. Per the germline V gene, CDR1 is SGHRS and CDR2 is YFSETQ. The CDR3 loop reads CASSLGGNYLEQYF. The CDR3, as DNA: TGCGCCAGCAGCTTGGGAGGGAACTACCTCGAGCAGTACTTC.

This chain connects TRBV7-9 to TRBJ1-1, with 7 bases identical to TRBD1. This CDR3 comprises 15 residues. With 0 bases clipped from V and 4 bases from J, the junction kept 5 bases outside the gene matches. Germline loops: CDR1 SEHNR, CDR2 FQNEAQ (reference sequence). CDR3 in amino acids: CASSLAGGAGTEAFF. CDR3 bases: TGTGCCAGCAGCTTAGCAGGGGGCGCGGGCACTGAAGCTTTCTTT.